A single sample is the source of the 10 T cell receptor beta chains below, sequenced in a study (dated by TCRdb to between 2014 and 2016). The library was produced with 5' RACE. TCRdb names Illumina MiSeq as the instrument used. The public reads were quality trimmed at Q25 with fastp and then assembled into clones with MiXCR by TCRdb, keeping productive beta chains. Every distinct CDR3 protein forms one entry, paired with its most common genes and DNA. The sample profile shows over 55,000 distinct CDR3 sequences; almost 30% of them were found once. Around 2% of the sample goes to the ten largest clones. Sequencing used tumor-infiltrating naive CD4+ T cells sorted from the breast tumor. In the paper's terms, the cell subset or site label means: naive CD4+ T cells, CD4+CD45RA+CD25-. The receptors were gathered from a female donor with breast cancer.

The genes are TRBV7-2 and TRBJ2-5, with TRBD2 matching 7 bases. Per the germline V gene, CDR1 is SGHTA and CDR2 is FQGNSA. This CDR3 has 16 residues. J gave up 1 base and V 2 bases, and 7 bases lay outside the gene matches. The CDR3 reads CASSLFWDYPQETQYF. CDR3 DNA: TGTGCCAGCAGCTTATTCTGGGACTACCCCCAAGAGACCCAGTACTTC.

This clonotype was seen more than once but under ten times. The gene calls are TRBV7-3 and TRBJ2-1; 12 bases match TRBD2. V lost 2 bases and J lost 8; bases outside the gene matches: 4. Germline values: CDR1 SGHTA, CDR2 FQGTGA. This CDR3 spans 15 amino acids. CDR3 sequence reads: CASSLGLAGSDEQFF. Here the CDR3 DNA reads TGTGCCAGCAGCTTAGGACTAGCGGGAAGCGATGAGCAGTTCTTC.

The chain recombines TRBV7-2 with TRBJ1-1; a weak D match, TRBD1 (5 bases). Germline V CDR1 and CDR2: SGHTA, FQGNSA. Trimming shortened V by 5 bases and J by 1 base, and 8 bases separated the two germline ends. The CDR3 extends over 13 amino acids. The CDR3 region has the DNA TGTGCCAGCAGCGTGGGGACGAACACTGAAGCTTTCTTT. As protein: CASSVGTNTEAFF.

This clonotype occurred a few times. V gene TRBV9 combines with J gene TRBJ2-1; the D gene is possibly TRBD1 (6 bases). V shed 2 bases and J shed 5 bases, with 8 bases lying between them. The germline V gene encodes CDR1 SGDLS and CDR2 YYNGEE. This CDR3 has 13 residues. The CDR3 DNA reads as TGTGCCAGCAGCGTGGACAGCCACAATGAGCAGTTCTTC. Translated: CASSVDSHNEQFF.

The genes are TRBV5-1 and TRBJ2-7; TRBD1 agrees at 8 bases. CDR3 size: 13 residues. Trimming cost V 7 bases and J 4 bases; bases outside gene matches: 7. Germline V gives CDR1 SGHRS, CDR2 YFSETQ. CDR3 sequence (DNA): TGCGCCAGCTCCGGGACAGGATTATACGAGCAGTACTTC. It yields the protein CASSGTGLYEQYF.

The chain employs TRBV6-5 and TRBJ2-5; weak D call: TRBD2 (5 bases). Looked up from germline, CDR1 is MNHEY and CDR2 is SVGAGI. The CDR3 has 12 amino acids. V was pared by 8 bases and J by 0 bases, with 7 bases between. The CDR3 nucleotides are TGTGCCAGCGGAGCGGACCAAGAGACCCAGTACTTC. Translated, it gives CASGADQETQYF.

Only a few counts were recorded for this clonotype. V gene TRBV20-1 combines with J gene TRBJ2-3, with a weak D call TRBD1 (5 bases). V was clipped by 6 bases and J by 2 bases, with 15 bases between them. There are 14 residues in the CDR3. Per the germline V gene, CDR1 is DFQATT and CDR2 is SNEGSKA (reference sequence). The CDR3 DNA reads TGCAGTGCACAGGCGACGGTTACCACAGATACGCAGTATTTT. It specifies CSAQATVTTDTQYF.

This clonotype was detected a few times. The V call is TRBV6-1, the J call TRBJ1-1, with no clear D. The CDR3 totals 13 residues. The V end lost 3 bases, the J end lost 4 bases, and 9 bases lay between the germline ends. The germline V gene has CDR1 MNHNS and CDR2 SASEGT. This chain's CDR3 is CASSEWPATEAFF. The DNA of the CDR3 is TGTGCCAGCAGTGAGTGGCCAGCCACTGAAGCTTTCTTT.

In the case of this clonotype: A junction end diverges from the germline sequence, so it may reflect a read error. The CDR3 here is CASSEGTSRDNERFF. Written as DNA, the CDR3 is TGCGCCAGCAGCGAAGGGACTAGCCGAGACAATGAGCGGTTCTTC. The chain has TRBV5-1 and TRBJ2-1; 9 bases are shared with TRBD2. There are 15 residues in the CDR3. CDR1 is SGHRS, CDR2 YFSETQ, per germline.

The chain employs TRBV3-1 and TRBJ2-2; D is undetermined. Germline V CDR1 and CDR2: LGHDT, YNNKEL (reference sequence). CDR3 size: 15 residues. Trimming left V 0 bases short and J 0 bases short, with 5 bases between. CDR3: CASSQDATNTGELFF. The CDR3 region has the DNA TGTGCCAGCAGCCAAGACGCAACGAACACCGGGGAGCTGTTTTTT.